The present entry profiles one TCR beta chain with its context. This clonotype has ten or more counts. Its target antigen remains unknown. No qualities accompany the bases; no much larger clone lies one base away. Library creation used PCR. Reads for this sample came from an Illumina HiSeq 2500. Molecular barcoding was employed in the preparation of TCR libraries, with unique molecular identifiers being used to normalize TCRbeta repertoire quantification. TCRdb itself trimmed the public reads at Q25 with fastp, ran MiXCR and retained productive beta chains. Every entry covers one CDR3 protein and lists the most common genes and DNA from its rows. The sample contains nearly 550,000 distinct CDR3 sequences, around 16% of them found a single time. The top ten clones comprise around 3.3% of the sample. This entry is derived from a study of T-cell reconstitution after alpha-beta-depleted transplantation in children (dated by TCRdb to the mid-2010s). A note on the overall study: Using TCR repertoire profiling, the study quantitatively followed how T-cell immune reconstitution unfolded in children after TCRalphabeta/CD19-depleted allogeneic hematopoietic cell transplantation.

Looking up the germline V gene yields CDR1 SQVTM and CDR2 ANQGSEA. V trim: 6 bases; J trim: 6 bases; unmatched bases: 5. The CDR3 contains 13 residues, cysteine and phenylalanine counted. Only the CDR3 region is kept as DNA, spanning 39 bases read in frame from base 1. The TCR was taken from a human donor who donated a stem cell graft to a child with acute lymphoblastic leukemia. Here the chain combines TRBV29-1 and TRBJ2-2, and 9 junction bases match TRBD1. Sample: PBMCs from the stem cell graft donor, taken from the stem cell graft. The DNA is TGCAGCGTCCCCGGGACAGGGCCCGGGGAGCTGTTTTTT. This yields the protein CSVPGTGPGELFF.